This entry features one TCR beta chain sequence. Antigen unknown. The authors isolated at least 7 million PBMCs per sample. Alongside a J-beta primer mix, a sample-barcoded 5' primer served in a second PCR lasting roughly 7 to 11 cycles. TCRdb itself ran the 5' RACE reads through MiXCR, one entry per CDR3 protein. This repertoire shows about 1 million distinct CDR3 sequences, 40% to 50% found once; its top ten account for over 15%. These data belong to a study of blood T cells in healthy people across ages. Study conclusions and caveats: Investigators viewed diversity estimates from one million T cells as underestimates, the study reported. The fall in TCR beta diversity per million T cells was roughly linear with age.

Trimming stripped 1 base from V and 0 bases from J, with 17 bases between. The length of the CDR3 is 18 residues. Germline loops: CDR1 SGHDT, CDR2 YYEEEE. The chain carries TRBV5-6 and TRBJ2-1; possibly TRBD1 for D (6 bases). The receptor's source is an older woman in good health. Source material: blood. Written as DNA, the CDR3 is TGTGCCAGCAGCTTGTTCCCGGACAGCTTGAGCTCCTACAATGAGCAGTTCTTC. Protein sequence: CASSLFPDSLSSYNEQFF.